The TCR beta chain described here comes from a study of blood T cell repertoires in COVID-19. The CDR3 has 19 amino acids. Data came from immunoSEQ multiplex PCR; TCRdb stores just in-frame clones and leaves some out. The table shows fewer than 250,000 clones, with about 91% occurring only once. Adults between about 18 and 95 years of age took part from under 25 US areas. Assignments of participants to cohorts depended upon their own reported clinical history. The source material was PBMCs or T cells enriched from blood (not recorded which). The chain recombines TRBV12-1 with TRBJ2-3; TRBD2, the table's D call, was not compared with the DNA. TRBV12-1 represents a pseudogene. The sequence derives from a woman in her thirties with acute COVID-19. CDR3 DNA sequence: TGTGCCAGCAGCTTTGCGTGGCTAGCGGGGGACCCGGACACAGATACGCAGTATTTT. Translating it yields CASSFAWLAGDPDTDTQYF.